This T cell receptor (beta chain) was obtained from a study of T cell repertoires in cytomegalovirus infection (dated by TCRdb to the late 2010s). At the level of the whole study: Donor HLA type was relevant to the analysis, as public TCR beta signatures indicated carriage of CMV infection together with the matching HLA type.

The listed sequencing device is Illumina HiSeq 1500. Starting from the raw public reads, TCRdb applied fastp trimming at Q25, assembled clones with MiXCR and retained in-frame beta chains. Identical CDR3 proteins give one entry, which carries the most common genes and DNA. Recorded for this sample are a few hundred thousand distinct CDR3 sequences; 17% of them occurred a single time. More than 45% of the sample belongs to the ten largest clones. The paper's findings and limits, for the study overall: Carriers of CMV infection plus the relevant HLA type were discriminated by the cumulative frequency of public TCR beta family members in the study cohort and in an independent roughly 320-donor cohort. The ex vivo response was dominated by HLA-C-restricted CMV-specific TCR beta clonotypes, and the single most frequent clonotype in two of eight donors was supplied by these HLA-C-restricted clonotypes.

V was cut back by 1 base and J by 1 base, leaving a gap of 7 bases between them. The cysteine opens and the phenylalanine closes a CDR3 of 14 amino acids. The sequence is cut down to CDR3 DNA, 42 bases in frame from base 1. Based on the germline V gene (reference sequence), the CDR1 and CDR2 sequences are SGHAT and FQDESV. Ten or more counts support this clonotype. The clone's antigen remains unknown. Base qualities are not provided; no much larger clone lies one nucleotide away. The source material was CD8+ T cells from PBMCs. This receptor was taken from a human donor in good health (CMV status not recorded). Some clones in this sample may be carry-over from other donors' samples. Recombination joined TRBV11-1 with TRBJ1-1; no D gene call is confident. For the CDR3, the sequence is CASSLGAGNTEAFF. The sequenced DNA: TGTGCCAGCAGCTTAGGAGCAGGGAACACTGAAGCTTTCTTT. The full variable domain, with segments outside the CDR3 supplied by the reference TRBV11-1 and TRBJ1-1 proteins, appears as EAEVAQSPRYKITEKSQAVAFWCDPISGHATLYWYRQILGQGPELLVQFQDESVVDDSQLPKDRFSAERLKGVDSTLKIQPAELGDSAMYLCASSLGAGNTEAFFGQGTRLTVV.